This paragraph reports one T cell receptor (beta chain). It lacks a known antigen. Base qualities are not provided; no much larger clone lies one nucleotide away. This specimen comes from a study of somatic mutations in cytotoxic T cells in rheumatoid arthritis (dated by TCRdb to the late 2010s). Regarding the research as a whole: Peripheral blood (about 32 ml EDTA) was collected from patients immediately after diagnosis and before any treatment began. Sorted V beta1+ cells also underwent TCRB sequencing, and some V beta antibody-stained T-cell populations were flow-sorted at nearly 100% purity on a FACSAria II or Sony SH800. To characterize clonality, the study used TCRB deep sequencing while asking whether somatic mutations are carried by expanded CD8+ T-cell clones in newly diagnosed, untreated rheumatoid arthritis. TCRB deep sequencing was performed for approximately 61 rheumatoid arthritis patients and 15 to 20 healthy controls. The median ages of the patient and control groups were essentially identical. Beyond this particular receptor, the publication reports: In about an eighth of the 65 patients the largest CD8+ clone exceeded 20% of CD8+ cells, and several identical CD8+ TCRB sequences were shared between blood and synovial fluid. There was no significant difference in CD8+ T-cell clonality between rheumatoid arthritis patients and age-matched healthy controls. The antigen targets of the expanded CD8+ clones were unknown, and absence from virus-specific databases did not rule out viral specificity. Healthy controls showed no age-related increase in CD8+ clonality, whereas patients did (Spearman r of about 0.5). The slight underrepresentation of TRBV07 in patients was not corrected for multiple comparisons.

Sequencing of TCRB CDR3 was done on genomic DNA with the immunoSEQ assay. Per the authors' processing: Only a few patient CD8+ clones larger than 1% matched published virus-specific TCRB sequences when compared against them. Only productive TCRB rearrangements were included in the analyses. Clonality was calculated as a Shannon entropy-based productive clonality index, and a clone was defined by a unique TCRB CDR3 sequence. The template counts of each clone relative to the total templates per sample were used to calculate repertoire overlap between two samples. A correlation with a Spearman r of around 0.6 was found between V-gene usage by flow cytometry and V-gene usage by TCRB sequencing. TCRdb obtained this table from immuneACCESS and retained in-frame rearrangements with V and J assigned. These tables miss some clones; where compared with another copy, unresolved V genes account for less than half of the shortfall, and the remainder is unexplained. D and trimming were read from the DNA, whereas the V and J calls and clone size are those reported in that table. Recorded for this sample are 12,000 to 15,000 clones; about 90% of them occurred a single time. The top ten clonotypes cover under 20% of the sample.

Positive magnetic bead selection on an AutoMACS was used to isolate CD4+ and CD8+ cells, with flow cytometry used to check purity. Ficoll-Paque PLUS density gradient separation was used to isolate peripheral blood mononuclear cells. Nucleospin Tissue or Tissue XS kits were used to extract DNA from CD4-enriched, CD8-enriched or PBMC samples, and a Qubit 2.0 fluorometer was used for quantification. CDR3 length: 14 amino acids, cysteine to phenylalanine. CDR3 DNA only is kept here, 42 bases in frame from base 1. Reading the germline V gene gives CDR1 MNHEY and CDR2 SVGAGI. V is pruned by 5 bases and J by 5 bases, leaving 6 bases of the junction without a gene match.

The chain joins TRBV6-5 to TRBJ2-3; the central 8 bases match TRBD1. Sequencing was done on a sample of CD4+ T cells sorted from blood. This clonotype originated in a man in his 70s with rheumatoid arthritis. The CDR3 protein is CASSRAGGRDTQYF. The bases are TGTGCCAGCAGTAGGGCAGGGGGCAGAGATACGCAGTATTTT.